The 23 T cell receptor beta chains given below trace back to one sample, sequenced in a study of shared clonotypes between healthy human individuals. Terminally differentiated effector memory CD45RA+ cells were excluded from the naive CD8 cells, which were CD45RO-negative and positively selected for CCR7. The assay was immunoSEQ multiplex PCR, and TCRdb's table has in-frame clones only and misses some. Among around 2,100,000 clones listed, roughly 94% were seen once. Specimen: naive CD8+ T cells sorted from blood. The source is a man between 18 and 29 years old in good health.

Comments on this clone: Other DNA sequences in this sample translate to the same CDR3. The chain has TRBV7-9 and TRBJ2-7, with D hard to call. The V end was cut by 3 bases, the J end by 4 bases, with 16 bases between. Per the germline V gene, CDR1 is SEHNR and CDR2 is FQNEAQ (reference sequence). This CDR3 is 15 amino acids long. The CDR3 is CASSLSSGVLYEQYF. In DNA form, the CDR3 reads TGTGCCAGCAGCTTGAGTAGTGGCGTTCTTTACGAGCAGTACTTC. Using reference TRBV7-9 and TRBJ2-7 for the parts outside the CDR3, the full variable domain is DTGVSQNPRHKITKRGQNVTFRCDPISEHNRLYWYRQTLGQGPEFLTYFQNEAQLEKSRLLSDRFSAERPKGSFSTLEIQRTEQGDSAMYLCASSLSSGVLYEQYFGPGTRLTVT.

This rearrangement joins TRBV27 to TRBJ1-1, with a possible D match to TRBD1 (5 bases). Germline V gene lookup returns CDR1 MNHEY and CDR2 SMNVEV (reference sequence). This CDR3 region has 14 residues. Trimming pared 6 bases from V and 2 bases from J, leaving 13 bases between. The CDR3 nucleotides read TGTGCCAGCAGACTCCGCGGGGGAAACACTGAAGCTTTCTTT. It encodes CASRLRGGNTEAFF.

The chain has TRBV30 and TRBJ1-2; TRBD1 is a possible D gene (5 bases). This CDR3 contains 16 residues. Trimming pared 0 bases from V and 2 bases from J, leaving 16 bases between. CDR1 and CDR2 from the germline V gene are GTSNPN and SVGIG (reference sequence). CDR3 nucleotides: TGTGCCTGGAGTGTACGGGAGACAGAATTCAACTATGGCTACACCTTC. As protein: CAWSVRETEFNYGYTF. Together with reference TRBV30 and TRBJ1-2, the CDR3 gives the full variable domain: SQTIHQWPATLVQPVGSPLSLECTVEGTSNPNLYWYRQAAGRGLQLLFYSVGIGQISSEVPQNLSASRPQDRQFILSSKKLLLSDSGFYLCAWSVRETEFNYGYTFGSGTRLTVV.

CDR3 DNA: TGTGCCAGTAGTCAATCTGACATCTTTAGGGGGTACGAGCAGTACTTC. This translates into CASSQSDIFRGYEQYF. J is TRBJ2-7 and V is TRBV19, with a tentative D call TRBD1 (6 bases). CDR1 is LNHDA and CDR2 is SQIVND in the germline V gene (reference sequence). The CDR3 runs 16 residues. V was pared by 5 bases and J by 4 bases, with 21 bases between.

The CDR3 DNA is TGTGCCAGCAGCCGGGGGACAGGGGAATATTCACCCCTCCACTTT. It translates to CASSRGTGEYSPLHF. The J gene is TRBJ1-6, the V gene TRBV27; 10 bases agree with TRBD1. Trimming removed 6 bases from V and 8 bases from J; junction bases left unmatched: 7. CDR1 and CDR2 from the germline V gene are MNHEY and SMNVEV (reference sequence). The CDR3 contains 15 residues.

The chain joins TRBV18 to TRBJ1-1; tentatively, D is TRBD1 (6 bases). This CDR3 is 14 amino acids long. The germline V gene has CDR1 KGHSH and CDR2 LQKENI. Trimming removed 2 bases at V and 0 bases at J, with 7 bases between. The CDR3: CASSPGTLNTEAFF. CDR3 in DNA: TGTGCCAGCTCACCAGGGACATTGAACACTGAAGCTTTCTTT. Using reference TRBV18 and TRBJ1-1 for the parts outside the CDR3, the full variable domain is NAGVMQNPRHLVRRRGQEARLRCSPMKGHSHVYWYRQLPEEGLKFMVYLQKENIIDESGMPKERFSAEFPKEGPSILRIQQVVRGDSAAYFCASSPGTLNTEAFFGQGTRLTVV.

Turning to this clone: Different DNA sequences within this sample yield the same CDR3. The rearrangement joins TRBV7-2 to TRBJ2-5, with D perhaps matching TRBD2 (7 bases). Germline V gene sequence: CDR1 SGHTA, CDR2 FQGNSA. V lost 1 base to trimming and J lost 1 base, with 10 bases between them. The CDR3 covers 15 residues. The CDR3 DNA reads TGTGCCAGCAGCTTAGGTGGGGGGGCCCAAGAGACCCAGTACTTC. Translation gives CASSLGGGAQETQYF.

As for this clone: Distinct nucleotide sequences in the sample also encode this CDR3. The rearrangement links TRBV27 to TRBJ2-3, with D unresolved. Trimming stripped 4 bases from V and 0 bases from J, with 5 bases between. The CDR3 is 13 amino acids. CDR1 and CDR2 from the germline V gene are MNHEY and SMNVEV (reference sequence). In DNA, the CDR3 is TGTGCCAGCAGTTCCTATAGCACAGATACGCAGTATTTT. This translates into CASSSYSTDTQYF.

This chain joins TRBV4-1 and TRBJ1-1; D unclear. The V end lost 6 bases, the J end lost 3 bases, and 20 bases lay between the germline ends. The CDR3 consists of 16 residues. Germline V CDR1 and CDR2: MGHRA, YSYEKL. In DNA form, the CDR3 reads TGCGCCAGCAGTCCCGCTCTGAGAGGGAGGGACACTGAAGCTTTCTTT. Translated, it gives CASSPALRGRDTEAFF.

The chain is built from TRBV2 and TRBJ1-2, with D uncertain. The CDR3 is 15 amino acids. CDR1 is SNHLY and CDR2 is FYNNEI in the germline V gene. Trimming took 0 bases from V and 4 from J, leaving 12 bases between them. The CDR3 region has the DNA TGTGCCAGCAGTGAAGCGCCGAGGGCTTTCTATGGCTACACCTTC. Translated, it gives CASSEAPRAFYGYTF.

This sequence joins TRBV7-8 and TRBJ2-7; D gene unclear. The germline V and J ends were trimmed by 5 bases and 4 bases, with 9 bases remaining between them. Germline V gene data show CDR1 as SGHVS and CDR2 as FQNEAQ. This CDR3 spans 12 amino acids. The DNA of the CDR3 is TGTGCCAGCAGCAAGGACCATTACGAGCAGTACTTC. Protein product: CASSKDHYEQYF.

The CDR3 DNA is TGTGCCAGCAGCTTGGAGGGCTCCCCCTCCTACGAGCAGTACTTC. Protein product: CASSLEGSPSYEQYF. The V gene is TRBV5-4, the J gene TRBJ2-7; D unresolved. V was shortened by 0 bases and J by 0 bases, with 10 bases between the two germline ends. The CDR3 is 15 amino acids. The germline V gene has CDR1 SGHNT and CDR2 YYREEE (reference sequence).

The chain carries TRBV5-6 and TRBJ1-1; 9 bases agree with TRBD1. Germline-derived CDR1 and CDR2 are SGHDT and YYEEEE. CDR3 length: 18 amino acids. J gave up 0 bases and V 3 bases, and 12 bases lay outside the gene matches. CDR3 amino acids: CASSWGDRDISMNTEAFF. The CDR3 DNA reads as TGTGCCAGCAGCTGGGGGGACAGGGATATATCCATGAACACTGAAGCTTTCTTT.

V is TRBV2 and J is TRBJ2-3; 7 bases map to TRBD2. Germline CDR1 reads SNHLY; CDR2 reads FYNNEI. CDR3 length: 15 residues. The V segment lost 6 bases and the J segment 0 bases; nucleotides outside the gene matches: 6. The CDR3 coding sequence is TGTGCCAGCAGGGGAGGGCCAATGAGCACAGATACGCAGTATTTT. Its protein is CASRGGPMSTDTQYF.

The chain couples TRBV5-6 to TRBJ2-7; unclear D gene. V lost 4 bases and J 5 bases, leaving 10 bases between the germline ends. Per the germline V gene, CDR1 is SGHDT and CDR2 is YYEEEE. The CDR3 covers 12 residues. The CDR3 spells CASSAAEDEQYF. CDR3 bases: TGTGCCAGCAGCGCGGCTGAGGACGAGCAGTACTTC.

The chain has TRBV19 and TRBJ2-1, with 7 bases lining up with TRBD1. CDR3 length: 14 residues. Germline V lookup: CDR1 LNHDA, CDR2 SQIVND (reference sequence). V shed 9 bases and J 3 bases; nucleotides not matched to a gene: 8. The CDR3 DNA follows: TGTGCCAGCTGCCGGGACAGAGACTACAATGAGCAGTTCTTC. Translation gives CASCRDRDYNEQFF.

The chain links TRBV10-1 to TRBJ2-7; D remains ambiguous. Germline assignment: CDR1 WNHNN and CDR2 SYGVQD (reference sequence). V dropped 4 bases and J dropped 3 bases, with 7 bases sitting between them. The CDR3 length is 12 residues. CDR3 nucleotide sequence: TGCGCCAGCAGTGCCAATAACTACGAGCAGTACTTC. Residues: CASSANNYEQYF.

This chain links TRBV5-1 with TRBJ1-5, with 12 bases identical to TRBD1. The CDR3 contains 16 residues. Germline V lookup: CDR1 SGHRS, CDR2 YFSETQ. The V segment lost 4 bases and the J segment 3 bases; nucleotides outside the gene matches: 5. The DNA of the CDR3 is TGCGCCAGCAGCCCCGGGACAGGGGGCGACAATCAGCCCCAGCATTTT. Translation: CASSPGTGGDNQPQHF.

The gene calls are TRBV7-2 and TRBJ1-5; 9 bases are shared with TRBD1. The junction had 12 bases not matched to a gene; V was cut back by 1 base and J by 8 bases. The CDR3 has 17 residues. Germline V gene lookup returns CDR1 SGHTA and CDR2 FQGNSA. CDR3 sequence (DNA): TGTGCCAGCAGCTTAGGAGCCGGGACAGGGTCGCGGGAGCCCCAGCATTTT. The encoded protein is CASSLGAGTGSREPQHF.

V is TRBV4-1 and J is TRBJ2-3, with 8 bases lining up with TRBD2. The germline V gene has CDR1 MGHRA and CDR2 YSYEKL. This CDR3 contains 15 residues. Unmatched junction bases numbered 5, after V lost 4 bases and J lost 2 bases. The CDR3 sequence: CASSRSSGYTDTQYF. Written as DNA, the CDR3 is TGCGCCAGCAGCCGGTCTAGCGGGTACACAGATACGCAGTATTTT.

The chain has TRBV28 and TRBJ2-6; D is perhaps TRBD2 (7 bases). Germline CDR1 is MDHEN and CDR2 is SYDVKM. The CDR3 loop spans 18 amino acids. The V end was cut by 5 bases, the J end by 0 bases, with 17 bases between. CDR3 bases: TGTGCCAGCAGTCCGACTCTGGGGGGGGCCTCTGGGGCCAACGTCCTGACTTTC. Amino acids: CASSPTLGGASGANVLTF.

Notes on this clone: It may be a read error: a sequence one base away is much more abundant. The chain joins TRBV7-9 to TRBJ1-1, with no clear D. The germline V gene encodes CDR1 SEHNR and CDR2 FQNEAQ (reference sequence). The CDR3 has 12 residues. The V end was cut by 2 bases, the J end by 4 bases, with 5 bases between. CDR3 DNA sequence: TGTGCCAGCAGCTTAATGAGCACTGAAGCTTTCTTT. It specifies CASSLMSTEAFF. Full variable domain (remainder filled in from reference TRBV7-9 and TRBJ1-1): DTGVSQNPRHKITKRGQNVTFRCDPISEHNRLYWYRQTLGQGPEFLTYFQNEAQLEKSRLLSDRFSAERPKGSFSTLEIQRTEQGDSAMYLCASSLMSTEAFFGQGTRLTVV.

The CDR3: CASSTITGANYGYTF. The DNA for the CDR3 is TGTGCCAGCAGCACTATTACAGGGGCTAACTATGGCTACACCTTC. The chain links TRBV5-6 to TRBJ1-2, with TRBD1 matching 7 bases. CDR1 and CDR2 (germline): SGHDT, YYEEEE. The ends lost 4 bases at V and 0 bases at J; junction bases unmatched: 6. The CDR3 covers 15 residues.